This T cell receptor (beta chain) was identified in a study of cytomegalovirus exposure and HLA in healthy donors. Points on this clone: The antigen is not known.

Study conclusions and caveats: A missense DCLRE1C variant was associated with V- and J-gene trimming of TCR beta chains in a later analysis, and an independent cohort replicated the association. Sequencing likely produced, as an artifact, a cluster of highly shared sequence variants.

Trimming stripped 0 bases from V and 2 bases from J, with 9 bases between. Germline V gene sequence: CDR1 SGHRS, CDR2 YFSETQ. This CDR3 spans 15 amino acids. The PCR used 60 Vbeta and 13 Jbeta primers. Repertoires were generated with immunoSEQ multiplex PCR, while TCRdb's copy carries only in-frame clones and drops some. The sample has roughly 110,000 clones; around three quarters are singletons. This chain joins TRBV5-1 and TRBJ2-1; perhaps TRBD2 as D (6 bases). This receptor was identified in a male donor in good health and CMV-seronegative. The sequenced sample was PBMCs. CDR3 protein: CASSLVSGPYNEQFF. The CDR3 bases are TGCGCCAGCAGCTTGGTTAGCGGACCCTACAATGAGCAGTTCTTC. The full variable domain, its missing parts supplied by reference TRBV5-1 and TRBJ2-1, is KAGVTQTPRYLIKTRGQQVTLSCSPISGHRSVSWYQQTPGQGLQFLFEYFSETQRNKGNFPGRFSGRQFSNSRSEMNVSTLELGDSALYLCASSLVSGPYNEQFFGPGTRLTVL.